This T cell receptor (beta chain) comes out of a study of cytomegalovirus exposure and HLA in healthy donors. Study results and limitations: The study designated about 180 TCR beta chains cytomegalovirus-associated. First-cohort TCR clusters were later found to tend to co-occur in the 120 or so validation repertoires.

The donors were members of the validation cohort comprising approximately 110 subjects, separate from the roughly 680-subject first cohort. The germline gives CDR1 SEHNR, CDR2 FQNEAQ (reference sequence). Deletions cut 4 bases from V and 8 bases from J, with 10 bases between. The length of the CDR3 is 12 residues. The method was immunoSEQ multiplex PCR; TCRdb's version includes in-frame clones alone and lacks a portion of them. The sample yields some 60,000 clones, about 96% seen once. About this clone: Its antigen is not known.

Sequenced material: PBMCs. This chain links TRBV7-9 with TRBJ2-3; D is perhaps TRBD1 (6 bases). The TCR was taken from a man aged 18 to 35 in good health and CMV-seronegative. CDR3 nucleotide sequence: TGTGCCAGCAGCTCCCTAGGGGGTACGCAGTATTTT. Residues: CASSSLGGTQYF.